This passage covers 15 T cell receptor beta chains from one sample sequenced in a study of cytomegalovirus exposure and HLA in healthy donors. PCR amplification relied on 60 Vbeta primers (plus 13 Jbeta primers). Assay: immunoSEQ multiplex PCR; the TCRdb copy retains only in-frame clones and omits some. Of under 200,000 clones in the sample, roughly 77% are singletons; the top ten hold approximately 3.6%. The specimen was PBMCs. Source of these receptors: a man aged 40-49 years in good health and CMV-seropositive.

This clone was seen a few times. V and J are TRBV28 and TRBJ1-2; 9 nucleotides agree with TRBD1. The CDR3 is 15 amino acids. V lost 0 bases and J lost 4; bases outside the gene matches: 3. CDR1 is MDHEN and CDR2 is SYDVKM in the germline V gene. The CDR3 region is CASSLWATGGYGYTF. As DNA, the CDR3 is TGTGCCAGCAGTTTATGGGCGACAGGGGGCTATGGCTACACCTTC.

This chain uses TRBV5-1 with TRBJ2-3; 12 positions agree with TRBD2. The CDR3 is 15 residues long. Germline CDR1 reads SGHRS; CDR2 reads YFSETQ. The V segment lost 4 bases and the J segment 6 bases; nucleotides outside the gene matches: 6. The DNA of the CDR3 is TGCGCCAGCAGCCCTGGACTAGCGGGGAGGGATACGCAGTATTTT. It codes for CASSPGLAGRDTQYF.

The chain couples TRBV5-6 to TRBJ2-7, with 8 bases lining up with TRBD2. The CDR3 runs 15 residues. Unmatched junction bases numbered 15, after V lost 6 bases and J lost 7 bases. Germline CDR1 SGHDT, CDR2 YYEEEE. The CDR3 is CASTPRELAVGEQYF. CDR3 coding DNA: TGTGCCAGCACCCCCCGGGAACTAGCGGTGGGAGAGCAGTACTTC.

The chain combines TRBV6-1 with TRBJ2-2; 8 nucleotides match TRBD1. CDR1 and CDR2 from the germline V gene are MNHNS and SASEGT. V was clipped by 10 bases and J by 5 bases; unmatched bases: 9. This CDR3 spans 14 amino acids. CDR3 loop: CATATGVRTGELFF. The CDR3 DNA is TGTGCCACCGCGACAGGGGTTCGTACCGGGGAGCTGTTTTTT.

This rearrangement joins TRBV6-5 to TRBJ2-7; 9 nucleotides align to TRBD1. After removal of 2 bases from V and 2 bases from J, the junction contained 4 bases not matched to a gene. Germline CDR1 MNHEY, CDR2 SVGAGI. The CDR3 extends over 15 amino acids. CDR3 sequence: CASSYLGQGAYEQYF. In nucleotides, the CDR3 is TGTGCCAGCAGTTACCTGGGACAGGGAGCCTACGAGCAGTACTTC.

This CDR3 is CSPRLEGGETQYF. The CDR3 nucleotides read TGCAGCCCCCGGTTAGAGGGAGGGGAGACCCAGTACTTC. This chain joins TRBV29-1 and TRBJ2-5, with 7 positions matching TRBD2. CDR1 is SQVTM and CDR2 is ANQGSEA in the germline V gene. Losses at the gene ends were 8 bases for V and 5 bases for J; bases not matched to a gene: 11. There are 13 residues in the CDR3.

This clone was picked up a small number of times. This sequence joins TRBV5-1 and TRBJ2-2; 14 bases map to TRBD2. J gave up 5 bases and V 0 bases, and 0 bases lay outside the gene matches. This CDR3 comprises 16 residues. Germline V lookup: CDR1 SGHRS, CDR2 YFSETQ. The chain's CDR3 is CASSLGTSGRTGELFF. CDR3 nucleotides: TGCGCCAGCAGCTTGGGGACTAGCGGGAGGACCGGGGAGCTGTTTTTT. The full variable domain, its missing parts supplied by reference TRBV5-1 and TRBJ2-2, is KAGVTQTPRYLIKTRGQQVTLSCSPISGHRSVSWYQQTPGQGLQFLFEYFSETQRNKGNFPGRFSGRQFSNSRSEMNVSTLELGDSALYLCASSLGTSGRTGELFFGEGSRLTVL.

The J gene is TRBJ2-3, the V gene TRBV29-1; 8 bases align to TRBD2. Unmatched junction bases numbered 9, after V lost 2 bases and J lost 2 bases. This CDR3 is 16 amino acids long. Germline V lookup: CDR1 SQVTM, CDR2 ANQGSEA. Here the CDR3 DNA reads TGCAGCGTTGAACATGCCCTAGCGGGCCTCACAGATACGCAGTATTTT. Amino acid sequence: CSVEHALAGLTDTQYF.

This clone was detected only a few times. The J gene is TRBJ2-7, the V gene TRBV7-8; 9 nucleotides agree with TRBD2. The V segment lost 3 bases and the J segment 3 bases; nucleotides outside the gene matches: 15. This CDR3 region has 18 residues. CDR1 is SGHVS and CDR2 is FQNEAQ in the germline V gene. The CDR3 sequence: CASSFPSHSGRGHYEQYF. The CDR3 DNA follows: TGTGCCAGCAGCTTCCCCAGCCATAGCGGGAGAGGGCACTACGAGCAGTACTTC.

This chain connects TRBV6-5 to TRBJ1-6; D call uncertain. V was clipped by 4 bases and J by 6 bases, with 4 bases between them. Germline V gene data show CDR1 as MNHEY and CDR2 as SVGAGI. This CDR3 spans 12 amino acids. This CDR3 reads CASSWPNSPLHF. CDR3 sequence (DNA): TGTGCCAGCAGTTGGCCTAATTCACCCCTCCACTTT.

The chain uses TRBV5-4 and TRBJ2-5; 9 nucleotides line up with TRBD2. Germline V gene lookup returns CDR1 SGHNT and CDR2 YYREEE (reference sequence). The V segment lost 1 base and the J segment 5 bases; nucleotides outside the gene matches: 9. The CDR3 contains 16 residues. The CDR3 DNA sequence: TGTGCCAGCAGCTTGATCCGCGGGGGGGCAGGGGAGACCCAGTACTTC. Its translation: CASSLIRGGAGETQYF.

This clone was seen a few times. This sequence joins TRBV18 and TRBJ2-7, with TRBD1 matching 8 bases. V lost 3 bases, J lost 5 bases, and 9 bases stayed unmatched. This CDR3 region has 15 residues. CDR1 is KGHSH and CDR2 is LQKENI in the germline V gene. Written as DNA, the CDR3 is TGTGCCAGCTCACCGAGGGCAGGGGGCCGTAACGAGCAGTACTTC. Translated, it gives CASSPRAGGRNEQYF.

Details on this clone: Other DNA sequences of this sample code for an identical CDR3. The genes are TRBV5-1 and TRBJ1-4; possibly TRBD1 for D (6 bases). V lost 0 bases to trimming and J lost 3 bases, with 9 bases between them. The CDR3 length is 15 residues. Germline V gene data show CDR1 as SGHRS and CDR2 as YFSETQ. CDR3 region: CASSLGGGSNEKLFF. CDR3 DNA sequence: TGCGCCAGCAGCTTGGGAGGGGGATCTAATGAAAAACTGTTTTTT.

Note on this clone: One junction end disagrees with the germline gene, perhaps due to a read error. The chain uses TRBV10-3 and TRBJ2-3, with D tentatively TRBD2 (7 bases). Germline loops: CDR1 ENHRY, CDR2 SYGVKD. The CDR3 consists of 16 residues. CDR3 protein: CASSESGGGATDTQYF. In nucleotides, the CDR3 is TGTGCCAGCAGTGAATCAGGAGGGGGGGCCACAGATACGCAGTATTTT.

DNA of the CDR3: TGTGCCAGCAGCTTAAAACGGGCGGGGACAGGAGACTACGAGCAGTACTTC. This sequence encodes CASSLKRAGTGDYEQYF. The chain combines TRBV7-6 with TRBJ2-7; 8 bases agree with TRBD1. V dropped 2 bases and J dropped 3; count of bases not matched to a gene: 12. CDR1 and CDR2 from the germline V gene are SGHVS and FNYEAQ. The CDR3 loop spans 17 amino acids.